Listed below are T cell receptor beta chains from one sample, sequenced in a study of blood T cell repertoires in COVID-19. Assay: immunoSEQ multiplex PCR; the TCRdb copy retains only in-frame clones and omits some. The table includes roughly 320,000 clones, 90% to 95% detected once. The specimen was PBMCs or T cells enriched from blood (not recorded which). These receptors originate from a woman in her twenties or thirties who had been exposed to COVID-19. Both conserved end residues are part of each CDR3. A D gene is named only where the DNA matches it firmly. Size values are once, few and many counts, or a class for expanded clones, and some rows have none.

J gene | D gene | V gene | clone size | CDR3 protein | CDR3 DNA
TRBJ1-1 | TRBD1 | TRBV29-1 | NA | CSVGTGGTEAFF | TGCAGCGTTGGTACAGGGGGGACTGAAGCTTTCTTT
TRBJ1-3 | NA | TRBV4-1 | NA | CASSQGTLGLSSGNTIYF | TGCGCCAGCAGCCAAGGAACCCTGGGACTAAGCTCTGGAAACACCATATATTTT
TRBJ1-3 | NA | TRBV7-2 | NA | CASSSETGPGNTIYF | TGTGCCAGCAGCTCGGAAACAGGGCCTGGAAACACCATATATTTT
TRBJ2-3 | NA | TRBV4-2 | NA | CASSQELVGSSDTQYF | TGTGCCAGCAGCCAAGAGTTAGTCGGGAGTTCAGATACGCAGTATTTT
TRBJ1-4 | NA | TRBV6-2/TRBV6-3 | NA | CASTPAGGNEKLFF | TGTGCCAGCACCCCCGCGGGGGGAAATGAAAAACTGTTTTTT
TRBJ2-2 | TRBD1 | TRBV19 | NA | CASTPLDRVPTGELFF | TGTGCCAGTACCCCACTAGACAGGGTGCCCACCGGGGAGCTGTTTTTT
TRBJ1-3 | TRBD1 | TRBV18 | NA | CASSPDTSGTGASGNTIYF | TGTGCCAGCTCACCAGATACTTCCGGGACAGGAGCCTCTGGAAACACCATATATTTT
TRBJ2-5 | TRBD2 | TRBV6-5 | NA | CASSTSGVETQYF | TGTGCCAGCTCTACTAGCGGGGTGGAGACCCAGTACTTC
TRBJ1-3 | NA | TRBV3-1/TRBV3-2 | few | CASSQGQSSGNTIYF | TGTGCCAGCAGCCAAGGGCAGTCCTCTGGAAACACCATATATTTT
TRBJ1-1 | TRBD1 | TRBV4-3 | NA | CASSQAPDRGQAFF | TGCGCCAGCAGCCAAGCCCCAGACAGGGGGCAAGCTTTCTTT
TRBJ2-7 | TRBD1 | TRBV6-5 | NA | CASSSFGQGKVYEQYF | TGTGCCAGCAGTTCCTTCGGACAGGGGAAAGTCTACGAGCAGTACTTC
TRBJ2-2 | NA | TRBV9 | NA | CASSGKTGNTGELFF | TGTGCCAGCAGCGGGAAAACAGGGAACACCGGGGAGCTGTTTTTT
TRBJ1-2 | NA | TRBV5-1 | once | CASSGGSQYGYTF | TGCGCCAGCAGCGGCGGTTCTCAATATGGCTACACCTTC